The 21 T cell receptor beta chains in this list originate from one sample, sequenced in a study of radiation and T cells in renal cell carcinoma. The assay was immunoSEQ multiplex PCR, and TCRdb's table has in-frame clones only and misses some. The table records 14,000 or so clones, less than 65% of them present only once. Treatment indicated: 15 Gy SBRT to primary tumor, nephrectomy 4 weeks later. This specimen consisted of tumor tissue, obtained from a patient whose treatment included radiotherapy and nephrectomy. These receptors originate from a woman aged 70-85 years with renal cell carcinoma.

The CDR3 region has the DNA TGTGCCAGCAGCCAAGGGCGGGTGCCCGCCGGGGAGCTGTTTTTT. It yields the protein CASSQGRVPAGELFF. The rearrangement joins TRBV4-2 to TRBJ2-2; D might be TRBD2 (5 bases). Trimming took 1 base from V and 6 from J, leaving 12 bases between them. Germline CDR1 is LGHNA and CDR2 is YNFKEQ. This CDR3 is 15 amino acids long.

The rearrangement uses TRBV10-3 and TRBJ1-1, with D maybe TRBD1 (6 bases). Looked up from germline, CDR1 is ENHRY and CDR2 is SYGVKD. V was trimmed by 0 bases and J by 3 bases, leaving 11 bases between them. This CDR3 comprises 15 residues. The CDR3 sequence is CAISESRGSHTEAFF. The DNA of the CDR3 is TGTGCCATCAGTGAGTCTAGGGGGAGCCACACTGAAGCTTTCTTT.

The CDR3 spells CASSPGDTTNEKLFF. CDR3 nucleotides: TGTGCCAGCAGCCCGGGGGATACAACTAATGAAAAACTGTTTTTT. This chain uses TRBV7-2 with TRBJ1-4, with D possibly matching TRBD1 (5 bases). CDR3 length equals 15 residues. CDR1 SGHTA and CDR2 FQGNSA come from the germline V gene. The germline V and J ends were trimmed by 5 bases and 0 bases, with 10 bases remaining between them.

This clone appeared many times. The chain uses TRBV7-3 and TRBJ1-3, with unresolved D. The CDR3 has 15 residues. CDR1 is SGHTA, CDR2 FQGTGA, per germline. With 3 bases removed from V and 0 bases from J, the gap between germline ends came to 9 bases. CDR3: CASSLEGSSGNTIYF. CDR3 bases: TGTGCCAGCAGCTTGGAGGGCTCCTCTGGAAACACCATATATTTT.

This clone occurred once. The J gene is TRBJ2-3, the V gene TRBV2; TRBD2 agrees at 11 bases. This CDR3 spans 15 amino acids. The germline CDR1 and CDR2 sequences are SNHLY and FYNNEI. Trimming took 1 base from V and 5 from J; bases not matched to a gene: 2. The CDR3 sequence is CASSEGSGGGDTQYF. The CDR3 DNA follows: TGTGCCAGCAGTGAAGGTAGCGGGGGGGGAGATACGCAGTATTTT.

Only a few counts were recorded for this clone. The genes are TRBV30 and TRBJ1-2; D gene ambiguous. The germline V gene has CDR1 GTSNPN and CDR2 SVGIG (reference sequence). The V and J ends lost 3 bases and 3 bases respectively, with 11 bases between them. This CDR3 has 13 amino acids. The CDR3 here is CAWRVMPDYGYTF. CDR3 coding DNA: TGTGCCTGGAGGGTTATGCCGGACTATGGCTACACCTTC.

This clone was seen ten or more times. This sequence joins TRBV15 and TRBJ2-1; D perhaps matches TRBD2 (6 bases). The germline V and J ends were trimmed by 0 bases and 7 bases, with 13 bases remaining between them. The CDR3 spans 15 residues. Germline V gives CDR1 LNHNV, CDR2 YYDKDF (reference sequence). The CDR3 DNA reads TGTGCCACCAGCAGAGATCAGGAGGGGTCTAATGAGCAGTTCTTC. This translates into CATSRDQEGSNEQFF.

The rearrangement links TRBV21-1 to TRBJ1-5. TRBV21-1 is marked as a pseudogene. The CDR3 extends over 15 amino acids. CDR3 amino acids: CASSPDCDSNQPQHF. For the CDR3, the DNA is TGTGCCAGCAGCCCTGACTGTGATAGCAATCAGCCCCAGCATTTT.

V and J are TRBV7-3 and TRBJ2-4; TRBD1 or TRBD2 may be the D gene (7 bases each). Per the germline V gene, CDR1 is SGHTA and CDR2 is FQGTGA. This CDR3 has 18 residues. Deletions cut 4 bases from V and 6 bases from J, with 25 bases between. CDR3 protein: CASSYPGGGSDRVNIQYF. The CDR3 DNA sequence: TGTGCCAGCAGCTACCCGGGGGGTGGATCAGACAGGGTAAACATTCAGTACTTC. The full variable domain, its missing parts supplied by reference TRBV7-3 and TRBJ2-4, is GAGVSQTPSNKVTEKGKYVELRCDPISGHTALYWYRQSLGQGPEFLIYFQGTGAADDSGLPNDRFFAVRPEGSVSTLKIQRTERGDSAVYLCASSYPGGGSDRVNIQYFGAGTRLSVL.

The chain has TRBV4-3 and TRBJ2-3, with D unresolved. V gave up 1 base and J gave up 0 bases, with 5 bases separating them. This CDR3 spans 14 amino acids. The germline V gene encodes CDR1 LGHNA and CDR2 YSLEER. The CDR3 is CASSQVGSTDTQYF. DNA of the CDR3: TGCGCCAGCAGCCAAGTGGGTAGCACAGATACGCAGTATTTT.

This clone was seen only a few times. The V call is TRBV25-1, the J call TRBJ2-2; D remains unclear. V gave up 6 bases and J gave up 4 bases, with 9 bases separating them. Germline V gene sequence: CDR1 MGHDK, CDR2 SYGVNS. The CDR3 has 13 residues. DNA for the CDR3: TGTGCCAGCAGCGGTACTGGCACCGGGGAGCTGTTTTTT. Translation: CASSGTGTGELFF.

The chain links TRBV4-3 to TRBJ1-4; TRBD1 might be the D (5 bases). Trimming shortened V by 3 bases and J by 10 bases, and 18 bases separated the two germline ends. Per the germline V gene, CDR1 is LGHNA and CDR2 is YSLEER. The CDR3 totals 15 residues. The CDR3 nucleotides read TGCGCCAGCAGCCAGTTCGGAACCGGGGCCTTAAAACTGTTTTTT. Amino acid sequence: CASSQFGTGALKLFF.

The CDR3, as DNA: TGTGCCAGCAATGGGGGGCTGATGAATGAGCAGTTCTTC. Translation: CASNGGLMNEQFF. The chain carries TRBV6-1 and TRBJ2-1; D is tentatively TRBD1 or TRBD2 (6 bases each). Germline-derived CDR1 and CDR2 are MNHNS and SASEGT. This CDR3 is built from 13 residues. Trimming pared 7 bases from V and 7 bases from J, leaving 14 bases between.

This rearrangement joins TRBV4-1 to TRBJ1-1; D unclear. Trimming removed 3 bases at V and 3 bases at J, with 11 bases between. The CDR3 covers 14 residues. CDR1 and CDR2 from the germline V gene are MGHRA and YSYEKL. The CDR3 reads CASSQDRVDTEAFF. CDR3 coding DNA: TGCGCCAGCAGCCAGGATAGGGTCGACACTGAAGCTTTCTTT.

The CDR3 DNA follows: TGTGCCAGTAGTATTTCCAGCACGGGACAGCCCCAGCATTTT. Protein product: CASSISSTGQPQHF. The V and J genes are TRBV19 and TRBJ1-5; D is uncertain. Germline lookup yields CDR1 LNHDA and CDR2 SQIVND (reference sequence). The CDR3 contains 14 residues. The V end lost 3 bases, the J end lost 7 bases, and 13 bases lay between the germline ends.

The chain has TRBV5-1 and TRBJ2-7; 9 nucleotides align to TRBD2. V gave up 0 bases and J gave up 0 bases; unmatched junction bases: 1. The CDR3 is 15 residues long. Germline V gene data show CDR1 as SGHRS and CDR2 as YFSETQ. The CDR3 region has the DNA TGCGCCAGCAGCTTGGCTAGCGGGGACTCCTACGAGCAGTACTTC. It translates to CASSLASGDSYEQYF.

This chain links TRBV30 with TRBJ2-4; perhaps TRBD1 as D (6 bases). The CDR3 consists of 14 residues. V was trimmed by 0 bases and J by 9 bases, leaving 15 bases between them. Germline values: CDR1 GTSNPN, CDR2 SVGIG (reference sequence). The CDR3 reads CAWSVKGVVGIQYF. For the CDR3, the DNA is TGTGCCTGGAGTGTGAAGGGGGTAGTCGGCATTCAGTACTTC.

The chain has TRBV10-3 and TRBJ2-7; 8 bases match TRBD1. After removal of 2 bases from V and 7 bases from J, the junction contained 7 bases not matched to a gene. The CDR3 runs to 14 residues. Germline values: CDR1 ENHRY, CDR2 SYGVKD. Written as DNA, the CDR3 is TGTGCCATCAGTGAGGCGCCGGGACAGGCAGAGCAGTACTTC. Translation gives CAISEAPGQAEQYF.

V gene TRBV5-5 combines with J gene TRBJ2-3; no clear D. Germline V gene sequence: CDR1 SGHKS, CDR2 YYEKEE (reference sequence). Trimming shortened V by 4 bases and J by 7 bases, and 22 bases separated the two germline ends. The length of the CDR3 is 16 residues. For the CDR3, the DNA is TGTGCCAGCAGCCTACGTATGGACGCGCTCTCTTATACGCAGTATTTT. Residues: CASSLRMDALSYTQYF.

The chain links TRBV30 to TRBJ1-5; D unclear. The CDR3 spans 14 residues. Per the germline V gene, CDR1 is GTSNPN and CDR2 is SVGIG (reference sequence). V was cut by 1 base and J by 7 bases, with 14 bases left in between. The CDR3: CAWSDRLLGQPQHF. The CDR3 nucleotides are TGTGCCTGGAGTGACCGACTGTTAGGGCAGCCCCAGCATTTT. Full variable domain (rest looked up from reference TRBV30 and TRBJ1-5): SQTIHQWPATLVQPVGSPLSLECTVEGTSNPNLYWYRQAAGRGLQLLFYSVGIGQISSEVPQNLSASRPQDRQFILSSKKLLLSDSGFYLCAWSDRLLGQPQHFGDGTRLSIL.

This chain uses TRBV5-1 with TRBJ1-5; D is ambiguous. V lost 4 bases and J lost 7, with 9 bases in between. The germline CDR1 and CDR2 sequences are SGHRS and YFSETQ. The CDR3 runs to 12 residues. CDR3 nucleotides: TGCGCCAGCAGCCCCGACGGACAGCCCCAGCATTTT. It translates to CASSPDGQPQHF.